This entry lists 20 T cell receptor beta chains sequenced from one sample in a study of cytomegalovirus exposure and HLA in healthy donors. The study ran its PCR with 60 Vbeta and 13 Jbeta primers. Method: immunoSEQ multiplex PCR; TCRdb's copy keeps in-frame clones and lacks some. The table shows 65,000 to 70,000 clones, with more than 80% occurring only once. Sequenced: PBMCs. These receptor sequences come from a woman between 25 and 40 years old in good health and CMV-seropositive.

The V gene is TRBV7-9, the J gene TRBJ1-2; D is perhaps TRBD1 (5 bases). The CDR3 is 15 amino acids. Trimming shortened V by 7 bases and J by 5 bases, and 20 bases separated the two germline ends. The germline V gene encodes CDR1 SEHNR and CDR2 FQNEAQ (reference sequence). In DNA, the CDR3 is TGTGCCAGCACCGAAGGAGGGGTCGCGAAGTATGGCTACACCTTC. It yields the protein CASTEGGVAKYGYTF.

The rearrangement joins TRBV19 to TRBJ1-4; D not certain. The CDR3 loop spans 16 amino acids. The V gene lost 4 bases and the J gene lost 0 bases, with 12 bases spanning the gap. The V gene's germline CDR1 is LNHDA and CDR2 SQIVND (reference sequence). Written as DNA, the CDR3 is TGTGCCAGTAGTACCGGGAGGTTTGCAACTAATGAAAAACTGTTTTTT. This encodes CASSTGRFATNEKLFF. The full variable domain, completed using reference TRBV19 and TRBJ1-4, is DGGITQSPKYLFRKEGQNVTLSCEQNLNHDAMYWYRQDPGQGLRLIYYSQIVNDFQKGDIAEGYSVSREKKESFPLTVTSAQKNPTAFYLCASSTGRFATNEKLFFGSGTQLSVL.

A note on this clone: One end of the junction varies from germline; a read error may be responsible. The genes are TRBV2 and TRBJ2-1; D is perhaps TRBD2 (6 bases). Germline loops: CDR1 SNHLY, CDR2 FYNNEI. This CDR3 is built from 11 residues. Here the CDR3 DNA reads TGTGCCAGCTCGAACTATCGGGGGTGGCTCTTC. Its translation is CASSNYRGWLF. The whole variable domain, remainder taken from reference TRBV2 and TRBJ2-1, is EPEVTQTPSHQVTQMGQEVILRCVPISNHLYFYWYRQILGQKVEFLVSFYNNEISEKSEIFDDQFSVERPDGSNFTLKIRSTKLEDSAMYFCASSNYRGWLFGPGTRLTVL.

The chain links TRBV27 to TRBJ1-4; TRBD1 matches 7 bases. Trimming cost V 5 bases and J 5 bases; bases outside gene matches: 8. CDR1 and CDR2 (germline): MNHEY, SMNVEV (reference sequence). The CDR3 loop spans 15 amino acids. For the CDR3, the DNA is TGTGCCAGCAGTCTACTAGGGGGCGCGAATGAAAAACTGTTTTTT. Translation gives CASSLLGGANEKLFF.

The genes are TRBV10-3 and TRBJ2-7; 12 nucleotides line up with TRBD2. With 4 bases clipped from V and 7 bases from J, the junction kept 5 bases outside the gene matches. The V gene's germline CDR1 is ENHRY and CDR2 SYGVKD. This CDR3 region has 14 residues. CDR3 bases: TGTGCCATCAGTGCTAGCGGGAGGGGTTATGAGCAGTACTTC. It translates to CAISASGRGYEQYF.

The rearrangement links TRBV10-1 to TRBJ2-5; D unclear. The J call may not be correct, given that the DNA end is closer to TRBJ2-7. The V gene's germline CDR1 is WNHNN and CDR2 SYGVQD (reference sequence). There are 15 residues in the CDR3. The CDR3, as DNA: TGCGCCAGCAGTGAGGTTGCGGCCCTCTCCTACGAGCAGTACTTC. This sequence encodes CASSEVAALSYEQYF.

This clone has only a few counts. The CDR3 sequence: CASSATVRSSYNSPLHF. For the CDR3, the DNA is TGTGCCAGCAGTGCGACGGTGAGGAGCTCCTATAATTCACCCCTCCACTTT. V gene TRBV27 combines with J gene TRBJ1-6, with D hard to call. Germline V gives CDR1 MNHEY, CDR2 SMNVEV (reference sequence). The CDR3 has 17 amino acids. V was clipped by 5 bases and J by 0 bases, with 14 bases between them.

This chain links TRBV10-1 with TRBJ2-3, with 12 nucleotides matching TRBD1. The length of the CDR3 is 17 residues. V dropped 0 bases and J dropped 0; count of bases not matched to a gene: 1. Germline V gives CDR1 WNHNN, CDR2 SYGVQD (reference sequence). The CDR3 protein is CASSESGQGASTDTQYF. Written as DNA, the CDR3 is TGCGCCAGCAGTGAGTCGGGACAGGGGGCTAGCACAGATACGCAGTATTTT.

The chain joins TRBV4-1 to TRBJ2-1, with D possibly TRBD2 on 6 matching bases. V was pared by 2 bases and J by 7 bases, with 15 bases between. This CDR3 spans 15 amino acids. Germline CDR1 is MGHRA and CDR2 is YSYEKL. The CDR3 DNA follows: TGCGCCAGCAGCCAACACGGGGGAGTAGTAAATGAGCAGTTCTTC. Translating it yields CASSQHGGVVNEQFF.

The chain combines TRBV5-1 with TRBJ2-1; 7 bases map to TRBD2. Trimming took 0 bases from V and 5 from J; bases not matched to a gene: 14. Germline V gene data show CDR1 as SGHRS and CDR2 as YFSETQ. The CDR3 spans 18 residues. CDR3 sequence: CASSLALGGGRRDNEQFF. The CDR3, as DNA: TGCGCCAGCAGCTTGGCCCTGGGCGGCGGGAGAAGAGACAATGAGCAGTTCTTC.

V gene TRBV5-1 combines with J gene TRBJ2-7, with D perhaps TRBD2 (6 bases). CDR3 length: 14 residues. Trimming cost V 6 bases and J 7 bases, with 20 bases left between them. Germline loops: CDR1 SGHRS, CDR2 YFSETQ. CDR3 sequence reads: CASNKGGGVREQYF. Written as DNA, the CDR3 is TGCGCCAGCAATAAAGGCGGAGGGGTGAGGGAGCAGTACTTC.

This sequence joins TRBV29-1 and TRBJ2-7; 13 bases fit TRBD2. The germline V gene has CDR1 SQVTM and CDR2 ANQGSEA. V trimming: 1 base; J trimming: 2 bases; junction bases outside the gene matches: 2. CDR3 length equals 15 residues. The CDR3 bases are TGCAGCGTTGAAGGACTAGCGGGGGGTACCTACGAGCAGTACTTC. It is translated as CSVEGLAGGTYEQYF.

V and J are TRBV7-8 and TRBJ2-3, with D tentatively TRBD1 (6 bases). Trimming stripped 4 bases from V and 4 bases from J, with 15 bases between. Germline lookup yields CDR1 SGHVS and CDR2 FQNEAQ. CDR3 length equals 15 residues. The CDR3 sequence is CASSWQGTASDTQYF. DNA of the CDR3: TGTGCCAGCAGCTGGCAGGGGACCGCCTCAGATACGCAGTATTTT.

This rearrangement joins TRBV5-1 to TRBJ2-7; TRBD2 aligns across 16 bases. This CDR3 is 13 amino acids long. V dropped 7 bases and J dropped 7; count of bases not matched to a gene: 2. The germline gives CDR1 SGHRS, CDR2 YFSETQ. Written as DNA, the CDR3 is TGCGCCAGCTCGGGACTAGCGGGAGGGGAGCAGTACTTC. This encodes CASSGLAGGEQYF.

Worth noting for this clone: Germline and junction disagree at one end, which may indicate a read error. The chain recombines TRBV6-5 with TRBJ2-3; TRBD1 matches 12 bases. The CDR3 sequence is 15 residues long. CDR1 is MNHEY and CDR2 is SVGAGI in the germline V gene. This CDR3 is CASRYSGTGGDTQYF. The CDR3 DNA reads TGTGCCAGCAGATACTCCGGGACAGGGGGCGATACGCAGTATTTT.

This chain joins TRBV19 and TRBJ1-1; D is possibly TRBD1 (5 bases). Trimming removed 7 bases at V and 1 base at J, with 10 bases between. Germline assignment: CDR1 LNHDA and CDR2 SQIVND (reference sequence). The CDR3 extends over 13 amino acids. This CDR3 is CASKDTQNTEAFF. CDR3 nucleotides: TGTGCCAGTAAGGACACTCAGAACACTGAAGCTTTCTTT.

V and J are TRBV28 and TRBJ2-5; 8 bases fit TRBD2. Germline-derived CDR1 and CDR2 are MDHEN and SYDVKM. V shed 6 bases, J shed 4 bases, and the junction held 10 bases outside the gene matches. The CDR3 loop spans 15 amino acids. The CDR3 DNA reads TGTGCCAGCAGCCCTATGTCTAGCGGGTTAGAGACCCAGTACTTC. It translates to CASSPMSSGLETQYF.

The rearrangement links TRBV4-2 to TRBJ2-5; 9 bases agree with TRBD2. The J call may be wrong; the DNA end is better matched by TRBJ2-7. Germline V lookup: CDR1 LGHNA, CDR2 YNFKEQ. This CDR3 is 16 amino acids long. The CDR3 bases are TGTGCCAGCAGCCAAGAAGGTAGCGGGAGTGTCTACGAGCAGTACTTC. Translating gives CASSQEGSGSVYEQYF.

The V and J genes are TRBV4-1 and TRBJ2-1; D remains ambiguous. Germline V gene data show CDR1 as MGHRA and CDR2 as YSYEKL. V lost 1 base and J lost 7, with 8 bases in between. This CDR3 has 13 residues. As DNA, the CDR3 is TGCGCCAGCAGCCAAGTGCAGAGGAATGAGCAGTTCTTC. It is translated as CASSQVQRNEQFF.

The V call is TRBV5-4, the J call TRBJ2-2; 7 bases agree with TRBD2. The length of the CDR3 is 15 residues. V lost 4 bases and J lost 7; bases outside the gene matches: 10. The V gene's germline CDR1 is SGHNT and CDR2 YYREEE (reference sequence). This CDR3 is CASSLEAGLGGELFF. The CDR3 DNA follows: TGTGCCAGCAGCCTGGAAGCGGGATTAGGCGGGGAGCTGTTTTTT.